This T cell receptor (beta chain) is drawn from a study of regulatory T cells in long-lasting Graves disease. This CDR3 is built from 16 residues. Germline V gives CDR1 SEHNR, CDR2 FQNEAQ (reference sequence). The ends were cut back, 2 bases at V and 1 base at J, with 14 bases in the middle. The time point here: persistent/refractory GD, antithyroid drugs over 5 years with positive TRAb. Isolated PBMC RNA provided the starting material for the TCR library. Criteria from the American Thyroid Association guidelines were applied to diagnose Graves' disease. As collected, the peripheral blood samples measured around 9 milliliters each and went into EDTA tubes. Concerning this clonotype itself: The target antigen is unknown.

General observations from the study: Persistent Graves' patients showed reduced TCR diversity versus newly diagnosed patients.

TCR beta libraries were built with iRepertoire HTBI primers and Arm-PCR of CDR3 regions. TCRdb re-derived calls from the multiplex PCR reads in MiXCR, one entry per CDR3 protein. Altogether about 660,000 distinct CDR3 sequences are present, 30% being singletons, with the ten largest covering under 55%. This sequence originates from a female donor with Graves disease. The sample here was peripheral blood mononuclear cells (PBMCs), taken when the disease was refractory, from a patient treated with antithyroid drugs. The chain combines TRBV7-9 with TRBJ1-2, with no clear D. The DNA of the CDR3 is TGTGCCAGCAGCTTATCCACCGAGACCGATAACTATGGCTACACCTTC. It yields the protein CASSLSTETDNYGYTF.